This record covers a single T cell receptor (beta chain). No antigen is known for it. The data belong to a study of CD8 T cells in Susac syndrome. Germline CDR1 reads LGHDT; CDR2 reads YNNKEL (reference sequence). Losses at the gene ends were 0 bases for V and 1 base for J; bases not matched to a gene: 4. CDR3 length: 16 residues. Study-level findings and limits: Acknowledgment was made by the study that its TCR sequencing and HLA analysis involved a relatively small number of individuals.

Random hexamers were used to reverse transcribe an amount of about 0.45 to 1 ug RNA. Amplification of TCR beta CDR3 was carried out by immunoSEQ multiplex PCR, which covered 54 Vbeta and 13 Jbeta segments. Using its own MiXCR run on the immunoSEQ multiplex PCR reads, TCRdb lists one record per CDR3 protein. The table has almost 450,000 distinct CDR3 sequences, about 85% seen once. CD8+ and CD4+ T cells from blood underwent TCR beta sequencing. Through negative isolation, CD4+ and CD8+ T cells were obtained, while TEMRA cells were enriched using FACS. The clonotype originates from a human donor with multiple sclerosis. The source material was CD8+ T cells from PBMCs. The rearrangement links TRBV3-1 to TRBJ2-5; TRBD2 matches at 8 bases. The DNA of the CDR3 is TGTGCCAGCAGCCAAGAGGGGACTAGTACCCAAGAGACCCAGTACTTC. Translating it yields CASSQEGTSTQETQYF.